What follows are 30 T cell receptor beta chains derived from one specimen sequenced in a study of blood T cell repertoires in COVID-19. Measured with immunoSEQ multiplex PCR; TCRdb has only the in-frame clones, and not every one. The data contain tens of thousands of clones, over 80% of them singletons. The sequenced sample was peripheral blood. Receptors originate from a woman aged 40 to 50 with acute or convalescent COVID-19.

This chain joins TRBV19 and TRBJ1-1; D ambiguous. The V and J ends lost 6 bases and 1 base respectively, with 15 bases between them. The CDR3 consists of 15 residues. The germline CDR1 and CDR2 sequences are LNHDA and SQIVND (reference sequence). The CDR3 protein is CASRPPEIPNTEAFF. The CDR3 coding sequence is TGTGCCAGTAGGCCCCCGGAGATCCCGAACACTGAAGCTTTCTTT.

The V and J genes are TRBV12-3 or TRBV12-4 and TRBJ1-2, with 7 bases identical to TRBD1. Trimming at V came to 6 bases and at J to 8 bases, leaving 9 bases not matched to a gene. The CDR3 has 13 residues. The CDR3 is CASSSTGLVGYTF. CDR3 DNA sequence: TGTGCCAGCAGCTCGACAGGGTTGGTCGGCTACACCTTC.

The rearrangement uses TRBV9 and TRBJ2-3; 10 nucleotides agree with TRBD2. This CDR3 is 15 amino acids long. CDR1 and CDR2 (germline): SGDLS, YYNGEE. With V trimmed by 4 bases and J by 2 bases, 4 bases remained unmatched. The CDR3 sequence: CASSFSGRPTDTQYF. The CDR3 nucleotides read TGTGCCAGCAGCTTTAGCGGGAGGCCCACAGATACGCAGTATTTT.

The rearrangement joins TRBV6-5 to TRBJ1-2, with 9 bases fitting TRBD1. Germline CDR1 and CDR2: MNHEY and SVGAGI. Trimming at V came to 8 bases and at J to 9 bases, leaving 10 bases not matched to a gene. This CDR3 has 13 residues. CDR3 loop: CASGEQGALSYTF. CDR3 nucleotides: TGTGCCAGCGGCGAACAGGGGGCGTTAAGCTACACCTTC.

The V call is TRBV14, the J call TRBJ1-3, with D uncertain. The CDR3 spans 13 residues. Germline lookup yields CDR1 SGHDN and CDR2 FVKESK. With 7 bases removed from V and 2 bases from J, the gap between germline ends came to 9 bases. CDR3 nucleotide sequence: TGTGCCAGCAAAAGAGAGCCTGGAAACACCATATATTTT. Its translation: CASKREPGNTIYF. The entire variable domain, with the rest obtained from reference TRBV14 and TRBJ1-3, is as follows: EAGVTQFPSHSVIEKGQTVTLRCDPISGHDNLYWYRRVMGKEIKFLLHFVKESKQDESGMPNNRFLAERTGGTYSTLKVQPAELEDSGVYFCASKREPGNTIYFGEGSWLTVV.

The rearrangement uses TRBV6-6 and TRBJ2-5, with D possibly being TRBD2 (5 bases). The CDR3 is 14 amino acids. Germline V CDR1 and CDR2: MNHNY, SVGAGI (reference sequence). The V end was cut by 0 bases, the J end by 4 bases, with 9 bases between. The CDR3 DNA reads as TGTGCCAGCAGTTACTCTGAGGGCCCAGAGACCCAGTACTTC. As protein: CASSYSEGPETQYF.

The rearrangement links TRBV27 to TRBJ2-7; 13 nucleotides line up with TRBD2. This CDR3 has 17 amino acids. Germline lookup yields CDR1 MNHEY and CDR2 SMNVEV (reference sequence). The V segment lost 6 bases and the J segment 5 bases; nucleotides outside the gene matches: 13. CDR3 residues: CASRGPTSGTSGDEQYF. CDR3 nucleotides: TGTGCCAGCAGAGGCCCAACCTCCGGGACTAGCGGGGACGAGCAGTACTTC.

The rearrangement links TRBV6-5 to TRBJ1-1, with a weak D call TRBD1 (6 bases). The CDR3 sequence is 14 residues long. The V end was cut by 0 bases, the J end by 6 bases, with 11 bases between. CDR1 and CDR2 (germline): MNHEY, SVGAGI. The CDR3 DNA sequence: TGTGCCAGCAGTTACTCGAGGACAGTTGCTGAAGCTTTCTTT. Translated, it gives CASSYSRTVAEAFF.

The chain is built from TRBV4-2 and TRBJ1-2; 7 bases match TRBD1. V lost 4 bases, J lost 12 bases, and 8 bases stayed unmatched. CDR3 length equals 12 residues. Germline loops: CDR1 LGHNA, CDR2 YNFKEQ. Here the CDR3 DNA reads TGTGCCAGCAGCCCCCCGGACAGGTTCCACACCTTC. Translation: CASSPPDRFHTF.

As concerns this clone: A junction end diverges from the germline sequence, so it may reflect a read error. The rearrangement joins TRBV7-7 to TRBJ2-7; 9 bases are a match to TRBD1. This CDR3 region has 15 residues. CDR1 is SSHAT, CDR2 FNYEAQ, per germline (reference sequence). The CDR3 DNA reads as TGTGCTAGCAGCCTAGGGGAGGGACAGGGATCCGAGCAGTACTTC. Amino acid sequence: CASSLGEGQGSEQYF. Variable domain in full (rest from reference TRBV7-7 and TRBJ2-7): GAGVSQSPRYKVTKRGQDVTLRCDPISSHATLYWYQQALGQGPEFLTYFNYEAQPDKSGLPSDRFSAERPEGSISTLTIQRTEQRDSAMYRCASSLGEGQGSEQYFGPGTRLTVT.

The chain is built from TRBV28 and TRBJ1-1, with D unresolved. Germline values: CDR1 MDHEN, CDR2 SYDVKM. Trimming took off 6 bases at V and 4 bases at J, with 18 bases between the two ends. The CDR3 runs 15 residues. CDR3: CASSLGSRGGTEAFF. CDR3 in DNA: TGTGCCAGCAGCCTTGGGAGTCGGGGTGGCACTGAAGCTTTCTTT.

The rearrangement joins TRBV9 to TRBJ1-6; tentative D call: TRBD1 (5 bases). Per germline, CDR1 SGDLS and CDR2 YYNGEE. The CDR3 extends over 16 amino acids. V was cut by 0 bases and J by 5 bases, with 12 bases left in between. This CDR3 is CASSVGAGQDNSPLHF. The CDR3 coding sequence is TGTGCCAGCAGCGTAGGGGCGGGGCAAGATAATTCACCCCTCCACTTT.

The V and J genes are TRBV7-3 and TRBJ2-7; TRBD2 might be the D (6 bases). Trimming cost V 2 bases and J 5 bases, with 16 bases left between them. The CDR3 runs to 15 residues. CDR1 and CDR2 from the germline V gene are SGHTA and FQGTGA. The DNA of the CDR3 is TGTGCCAGCAGCTTACGGGGCGGGATTCTGCACGAGCAGTACTTC. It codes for CASSLRGGILHEQYF.

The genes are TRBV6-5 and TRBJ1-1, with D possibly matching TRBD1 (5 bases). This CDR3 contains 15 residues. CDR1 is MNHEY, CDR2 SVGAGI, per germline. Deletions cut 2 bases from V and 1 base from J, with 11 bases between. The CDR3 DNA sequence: TGTGCCAGCAGTTACCTTGGACAAGCGAACACTGAAGCTTTCTTT. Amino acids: CASSYLGQANTEAFF.

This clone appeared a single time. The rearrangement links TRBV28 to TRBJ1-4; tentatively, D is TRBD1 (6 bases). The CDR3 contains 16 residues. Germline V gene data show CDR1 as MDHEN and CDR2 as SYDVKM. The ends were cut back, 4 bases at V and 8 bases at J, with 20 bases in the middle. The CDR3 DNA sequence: TGTGCCAGCAGTTCTAAATACAGGGAGAGGGGAGAAAAACTGTTTTTT. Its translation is CASSSKYRERGEKLFF.

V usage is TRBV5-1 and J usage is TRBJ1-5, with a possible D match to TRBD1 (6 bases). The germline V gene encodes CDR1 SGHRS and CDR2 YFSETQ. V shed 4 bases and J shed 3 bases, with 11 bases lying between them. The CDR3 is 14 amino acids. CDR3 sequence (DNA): TGCGCCAGCAGCAAGGACAGTTCCAATCAGCCCCAGCATTTT. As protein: CASSKDSSNQPQHF.

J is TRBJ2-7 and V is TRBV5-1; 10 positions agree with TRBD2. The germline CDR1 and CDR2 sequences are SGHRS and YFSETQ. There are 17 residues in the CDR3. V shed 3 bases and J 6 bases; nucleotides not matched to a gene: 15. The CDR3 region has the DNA TGCGCCAGCAGCTCCATTGGCGGCCTAGCGGGAGTGCGCGAGCAGTACTTC. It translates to CASSSIGGLAGVREQYF. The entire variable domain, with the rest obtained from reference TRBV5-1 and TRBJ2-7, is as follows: KAGVTQTPRYLIKTRGQQVTLSCSPISGHRSVSWYQQTPGQGLQFLFEYFSETQRNKGNFPGRFSGRQFSNSRSEMNVSTLELGDSALYLCASSSIGGLAGVREQYFGPGTRLTVT.

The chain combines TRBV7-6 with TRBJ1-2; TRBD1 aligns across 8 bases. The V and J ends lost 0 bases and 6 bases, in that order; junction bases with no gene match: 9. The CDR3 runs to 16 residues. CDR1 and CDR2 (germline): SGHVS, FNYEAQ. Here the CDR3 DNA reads TGTGCCAGCAGCTTAGCGTCCCTCGGACAGGGTGATGGCTACACCTTC. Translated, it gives CASSLASLGQGDGYTF. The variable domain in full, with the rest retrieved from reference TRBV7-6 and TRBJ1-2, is GAGVSQSPRYKVTKRGQDVALRCDPISGHVSLYWYRQALGQGPEFLTYFNYEAQQDKSGLPNDRFSAERPEGSISTLTIQRTEQRDSAMYRCASSLASLGQGDGYTFGSGTRLTVV.

The CDR3 here is CASSRTYEQYF. The DNA of the CDR3 is TGTGCCAGCTCCCGTACCTACGAGCAGTACTTC. The rearrangement uses TRBV2 and TRBJ2-7; D not resolved. Germline CDR1 reads SNHLY; CDR2 reads FYNNEI. V lost 8 bases to trimming and J lost 2 bases, with 7 bases between them. The CDR3 is 11 amino acids.

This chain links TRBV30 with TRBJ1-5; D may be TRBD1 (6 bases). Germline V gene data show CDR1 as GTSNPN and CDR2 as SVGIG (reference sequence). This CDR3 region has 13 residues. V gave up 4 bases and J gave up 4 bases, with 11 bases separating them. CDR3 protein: CAWTLRGNQPQHF. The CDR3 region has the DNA TGTGCCTGGACCCTTAGGGGGAATCAGCCCCAGCATTTT.

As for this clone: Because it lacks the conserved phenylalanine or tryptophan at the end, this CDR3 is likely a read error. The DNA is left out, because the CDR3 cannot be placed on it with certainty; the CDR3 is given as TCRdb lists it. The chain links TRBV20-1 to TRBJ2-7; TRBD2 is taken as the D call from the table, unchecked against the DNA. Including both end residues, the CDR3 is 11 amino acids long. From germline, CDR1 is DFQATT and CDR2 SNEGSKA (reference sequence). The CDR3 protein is CSASGGAMFDI.

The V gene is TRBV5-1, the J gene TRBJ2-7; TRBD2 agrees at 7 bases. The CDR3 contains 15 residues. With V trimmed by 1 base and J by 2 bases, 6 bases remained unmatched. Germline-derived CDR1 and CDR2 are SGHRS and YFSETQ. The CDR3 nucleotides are TGCGCCAGCAGCTTGATCCGGGGGGTACCCTACGAGCAGTACTTC. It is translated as CASSLIRGVPYEQYF.

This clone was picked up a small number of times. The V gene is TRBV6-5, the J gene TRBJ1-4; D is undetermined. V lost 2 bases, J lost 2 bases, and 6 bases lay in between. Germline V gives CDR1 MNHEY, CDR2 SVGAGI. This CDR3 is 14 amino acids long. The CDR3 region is CASSYGETNEKLFF. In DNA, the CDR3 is TGTGCCAGCAGTTACGGGGAGACTAATGAAAAACTGTTTTTT.

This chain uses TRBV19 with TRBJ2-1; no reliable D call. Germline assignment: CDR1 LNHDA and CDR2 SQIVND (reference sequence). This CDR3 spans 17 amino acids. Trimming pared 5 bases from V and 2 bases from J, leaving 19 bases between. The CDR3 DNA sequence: TGTGCCAGTAGTCCCCTGAGTGGCGGTGATCCCTACAATGAGCAGTTCTTC. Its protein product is CASSPLSGGDPYNEQFF. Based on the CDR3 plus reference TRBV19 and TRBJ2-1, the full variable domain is DGGITQSPKYLFRKEGQNVTLSCEQNLNHDAMYWYRQDPGQGLRLIYYSQIVNDFQKGDIAEGYSVSREKKESFPLTVTSAQKNPTAFYLCASSPLSGGDPYNEQFFGPGTRLTVL.

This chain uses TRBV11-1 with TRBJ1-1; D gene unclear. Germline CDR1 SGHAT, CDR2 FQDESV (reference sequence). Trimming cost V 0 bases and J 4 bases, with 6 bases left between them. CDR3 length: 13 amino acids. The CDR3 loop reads CASSLAEITEAFF. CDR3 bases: TGTGCCAGCAGCTTAGCGGAGATCACTGAAGCTTTCTTT.

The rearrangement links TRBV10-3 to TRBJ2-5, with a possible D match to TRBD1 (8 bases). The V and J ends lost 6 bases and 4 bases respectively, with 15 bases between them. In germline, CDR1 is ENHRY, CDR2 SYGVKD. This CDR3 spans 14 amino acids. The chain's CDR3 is CAIRDREGVETQYF. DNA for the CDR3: TGTGCCATCAGGGACAGGGAGGGGGTAGAGACCCAGTACTTC.

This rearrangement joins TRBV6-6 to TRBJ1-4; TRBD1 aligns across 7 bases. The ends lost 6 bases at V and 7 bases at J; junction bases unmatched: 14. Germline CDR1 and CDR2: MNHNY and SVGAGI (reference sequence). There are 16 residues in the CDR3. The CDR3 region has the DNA TGTGCCAGCAGCGAATACGACAGGGAAGGGGTTGAAAAACTGTTTTTT. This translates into CASSEYDREGVEKLFF.

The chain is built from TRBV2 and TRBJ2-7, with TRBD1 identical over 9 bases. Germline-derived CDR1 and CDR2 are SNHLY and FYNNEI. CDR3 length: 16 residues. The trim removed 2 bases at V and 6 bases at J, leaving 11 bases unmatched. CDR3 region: CASSEPGTGPPLEQYF. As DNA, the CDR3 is TGTGCCAGCAGTGAACCAGGGACAGGGCCTCCCCTCGAGCAGTACTTC.

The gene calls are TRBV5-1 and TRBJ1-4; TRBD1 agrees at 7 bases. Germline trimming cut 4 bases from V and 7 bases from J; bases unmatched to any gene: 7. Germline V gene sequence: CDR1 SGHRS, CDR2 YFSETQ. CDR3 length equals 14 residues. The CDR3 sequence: CASSLGGVGEKLFF. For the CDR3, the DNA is TGCGCCAGCAGCCTAGGGGGCGTCGGTGAAAAACTGTTTTTT.

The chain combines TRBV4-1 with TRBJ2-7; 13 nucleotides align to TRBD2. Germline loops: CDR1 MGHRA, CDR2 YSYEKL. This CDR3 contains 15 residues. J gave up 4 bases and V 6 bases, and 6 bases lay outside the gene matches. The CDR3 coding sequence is TGCGCCAGCAGGACCGGGACTAGCGGGATATACGAGCAGTACTTC. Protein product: CASRTGTSGIYEQYF.